Each of the 3 T cell receptor beta chains below was sequenced from the same sample in a study of blood T cells in healthy people across ages. It was with a sample-barcoded 5' primer and a J-beta primer mix that a second PCR of roughly 7 to 12 cycles was run. TCRdb processed the 5' RACE reads anew with MiXCR; each CDR3 protein has one entry. The profile shows 710,000 or so distinct CDR3 sequences, approximately 30% of them singletons. The sequenced material came from blood. Receptors were obtained from a woman aged 80 or over in good health.

In this sample, this clonotype turned up many times. This chain connects TRBV12-3 or TRBV12-4 to TRBJ1-6, with 9 bases lining up with TRBD1. CDR3 size: 14 residues. Trimming at V came to 7 bases and at J to 8 bases, leaving 6 bases not matched to a gene. CDR3: CASTARQGDSPLHF. Here the CDR3 DNA reads TGTGCCAGCACCGCTAGACAGGGGGATTCACCCCTCCACTTT.

This clonotype was recorded at least ten times. The chain recombines TRBV20-1 with TRBJ2-3; 8 bases align to TRBD2. The CDR3 has 13 residues. The junction had 7 bases not matched to a gene; V was cut back by 6 bases and J by 5 bases. Germline V gene sequence: CDR1 DFQATT, CDR2 SNEGSKA (reference sequence). The CDR3 sequence is CSAQERGLDTQYF. CDR3 bases: TGCAGTGCCCAGGAGCGGGGGTTAGATACGCAGTATTTT.

The sample holds many counts of this clonotype. The chain uses TRBV9 and TRBJ2-3; no firm D call. This CDR3 has 15 amino acids. V gave up 0 bases and J gave up 6 bases, with 14 bases separating them. Per the germline V gene, CDR1 is SGDLS and CDR2 is YYNGEE. This chain's CDR3 is CASSVGLISEDTQYF. The CDR3 bases are TGTGCCAGCAGCGTAGGGCTTATATCTGAGGATACGCAGTATTTT.